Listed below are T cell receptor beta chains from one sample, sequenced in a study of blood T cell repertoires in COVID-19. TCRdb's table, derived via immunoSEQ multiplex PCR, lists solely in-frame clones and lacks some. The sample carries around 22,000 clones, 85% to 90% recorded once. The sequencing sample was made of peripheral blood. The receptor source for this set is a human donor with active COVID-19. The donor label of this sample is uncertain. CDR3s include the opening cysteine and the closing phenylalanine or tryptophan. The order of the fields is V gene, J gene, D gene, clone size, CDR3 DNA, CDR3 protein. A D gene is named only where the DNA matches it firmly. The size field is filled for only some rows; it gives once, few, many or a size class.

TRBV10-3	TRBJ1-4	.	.	TGTGCCATCAGTGACCCGGGTTCCTCAACTAATGAAAAACTGTTTTTT	CAISDPGSSTNEKLFF
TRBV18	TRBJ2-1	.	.	TGTGCCAGCTCACCAGCCTCTCAGGGGGGTGAGCAGTTCTTC	CASSPASQGGEQFF
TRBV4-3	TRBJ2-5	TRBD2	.	TGCGCCAGCAGCCAAGGTCTAGCGGGAGGCCGGCGTGAGGAGACCCAGTACTTC	CASSQGLAGGRREETQYF
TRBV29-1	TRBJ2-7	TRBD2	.	TGCAGCGTTCGGGGACTAGCGGGTTCCTACGAGCAGTACTTC	CSVRGLAGSYEQYF
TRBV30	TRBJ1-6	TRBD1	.	TGTGCCTGGAATAAGGGGACAGGGAATCTTCCCCTCCACTTT	CAWNKGTGNLPLHF
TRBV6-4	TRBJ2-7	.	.	TGTGCCAGCAGCCGGGAAAGTAAAAACTACGAGCAGTACTTC	CASSRESKNYEQYF
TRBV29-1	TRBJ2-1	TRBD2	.	TGCAGCGTTCTTGGGGGGGGGATATACAATGAGCAGTTCTTC	CSVLGGGIYNEQFF
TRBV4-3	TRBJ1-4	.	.	TGCGCCAGCAGCCAAGATTTGGGGGGGAATAATGAAAAACTGTTTTTT	CASSQDLGGNNEKLFF
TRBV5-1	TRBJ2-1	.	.	TGCGCCAGCAGCTCACAGGGAAATCTTGAGCAGTTCTTC	CASSSQGNLEQFF
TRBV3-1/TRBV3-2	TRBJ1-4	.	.	TGTGCCAGCAGCCAGGGGGCCTTGGTGAGACGGGAAAAACTGTTTTTT	CASSQGALVRREKLFF
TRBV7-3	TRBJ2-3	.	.	TGTGCCAGCAGCTGGACTAGCACAGATACGCAGTATTTT	CASSWTSTDTQYF
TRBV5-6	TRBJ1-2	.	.	TGTGCCAGCAGCTTGGAAGGGGCGAAGGGCTACACCTTC	CASSLEGAKGYTF
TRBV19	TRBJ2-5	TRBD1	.	TGTGCCAGTAGTGTCCGCCGGACAGGGGGCCAAGAGACCCAGTACTTC	CASSVRRTGGQETQYF
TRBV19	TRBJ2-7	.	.	TGTGCCAGTAGTATAGATCTATTGGGCACCGCCTACGAGCAGTACTTC	CASSIDLLGTAYEQYF
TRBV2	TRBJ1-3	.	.	TGTGCCACCCAACAGGACTCTGGAAACACCATATATTTT	CATQQDSGNTIYF
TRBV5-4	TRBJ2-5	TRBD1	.	TGTGCCAGCAGCTTTGGAGGACAGGGGGCGCAAGAGACCCAGTACTTC	CASSFGGQGAQETQYF
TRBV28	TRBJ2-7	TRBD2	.	TGTGCCAGCAGTTTCTTAGCGGGAGCCTACGAGCAGTACTTC	CASSFLAGAYEQYF
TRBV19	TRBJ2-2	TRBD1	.	TGTGCCAGTAGTATGTATAAGGGGGCTACGACCGGGGAGCTGTTTTTT	CASSMYKGATTGELFF
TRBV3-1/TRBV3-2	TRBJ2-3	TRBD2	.	TGTGCCAGCAGCCAAGCCGGGACTAGCCGAACAGATACGCAGTATTTT	CASSQAGTSRTDTQYF
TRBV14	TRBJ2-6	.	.	TGTGCCAGCAGTGTGGCGGGATACTCTGGGGCCAACGTCCTGACTTTC	CASSVAGYSGANVLTF
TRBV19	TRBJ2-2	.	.	TGTGCCAGTAGTATTTCGGTAGCGAACACCGGGGAGCTGTTTTTT	CASSISVANTGELFF
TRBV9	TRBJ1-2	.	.	TGTGCCAGCAGCGTAGGCTTCACAGGGACCGGGAAAGGCTACACCTTC	CASSVGFTGTGKGYTF
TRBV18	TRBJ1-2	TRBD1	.	TGTGCCAGCTCGGCAGCACAGGGGGAGCCCTATGGCTACACCTTC	CASSAAQGEPYGYTF
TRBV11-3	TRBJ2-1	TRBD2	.	TGTGCCAGCAGCTTGGGGACTAACAATGAGCAGTTCTTC	CASSLGTNNEQFF
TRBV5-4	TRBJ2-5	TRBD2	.	TGTGCCAGCAGCTACGAGCTAGCGGGGGGGCGCGAGACCCAGTACTTC	CASSYELAGGRETQYF
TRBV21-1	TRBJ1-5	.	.	TGTGCCAGCAGCTATAAGGCAGGGGGCGATTGCAATCAGCCCCAGCATTTT	CASSYKAGGDCNQPQHF
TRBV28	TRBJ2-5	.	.	TGTGCCAGCAGTCGAATAGACAGAACGCAAGAGACCCAGTACTTC	CASSRIDRTQETQYF
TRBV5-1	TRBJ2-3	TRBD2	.	TGCGCCAGCAGCTTGGCCACTAGCGAGGCAGATACGCAGTATTTT	CASSLATSEADTQYF
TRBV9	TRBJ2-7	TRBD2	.	TGTGCCAGCAGCGTAGCACGACTAGCGGGCGAGCAGTACTTC	CASSVARLAGEQYF
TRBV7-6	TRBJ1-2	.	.	TGTGCCAGCAGCCCCGATCCCCAGGGGAACTATGGCTACACCTTC	CASSPDPQGNYGYTF
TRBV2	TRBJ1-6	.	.	TGTGCCAGCACTTCAGGGCCTTATAATTCACCCCTCCACTTT	CASTSGPYNSPLHF
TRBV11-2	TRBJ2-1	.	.	TGTGCCAGCAGCTCACGGACAGTAAGCTTCCATGAGGGTGAGCAGTTCTTC	CASSSRTVSFHEGEQFF
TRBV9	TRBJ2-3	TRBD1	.	TGTGCCAGCAGCTCCGGGACAGGGGGGGATACGCAGTATTTT	CASSSGTGGDTQYF
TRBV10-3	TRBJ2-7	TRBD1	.	TGTGCCATCAGTGGGTCTTCCGGGACAGGGGGCTCGGGGGCCTACGAGCAGTACTTC	CAISGSSGTGGSGAYEQYF
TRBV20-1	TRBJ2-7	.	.	TGCAGTGCTAGAGATGGAGACGAGCAGTACTTC	CSARDGDEQYF
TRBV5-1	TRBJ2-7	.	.	TGCGCCAGCAGCTTGGAGCCCGCAGCAGGGGCCCTACCCTACGAGCAGTACTTC	CASSLEPAAGALPYEQYF
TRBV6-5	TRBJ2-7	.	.	TGTGCCAGCAGTTACTCATCCAGGGGCTCCTACGAGCAGTACTTC	CASSYSSRGSYEQYF
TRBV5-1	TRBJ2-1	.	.	TGCGCCAGCAGCTTGCCAGGAAGCCAACCTTACAATGAGCAGTTCTTC	CASSLPGSQPYNEQFF
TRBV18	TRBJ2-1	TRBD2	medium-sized	TGTGCCAGCTCACCACCGTCAGCGGGAGGCGGTAATGAGCAGTTCTTC	CASSPPSAGGGNEQFF
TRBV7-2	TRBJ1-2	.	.	TGTGCCAGCAGCCCAGGCCTGGGCTACTATGGCTACACCTTC	CASSPGLGYYGYTF
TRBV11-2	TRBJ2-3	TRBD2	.	TGTGCCAGCAGCTTAGGACTAGCGGAAGATACGCAGTATTTT	CASSLGLAEDTQYF
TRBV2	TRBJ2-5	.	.	TGTGCCAGCAGTGAGGTCAGGGCCACACAAGAGACCCAGTACTTC	CASSEVRATQETQYF
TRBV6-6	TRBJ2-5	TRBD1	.	TGTGCCAGCAGTCGCTGGGGACAGGGGGGAGAGACCCAGTACTTC	CASSRWGQGGETQYF
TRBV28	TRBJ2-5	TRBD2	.	TGTGCCAGCAGTTCCAGCGGGAGAGGAGAGACCCAGTACTTC	CASSSSGRGETQYF